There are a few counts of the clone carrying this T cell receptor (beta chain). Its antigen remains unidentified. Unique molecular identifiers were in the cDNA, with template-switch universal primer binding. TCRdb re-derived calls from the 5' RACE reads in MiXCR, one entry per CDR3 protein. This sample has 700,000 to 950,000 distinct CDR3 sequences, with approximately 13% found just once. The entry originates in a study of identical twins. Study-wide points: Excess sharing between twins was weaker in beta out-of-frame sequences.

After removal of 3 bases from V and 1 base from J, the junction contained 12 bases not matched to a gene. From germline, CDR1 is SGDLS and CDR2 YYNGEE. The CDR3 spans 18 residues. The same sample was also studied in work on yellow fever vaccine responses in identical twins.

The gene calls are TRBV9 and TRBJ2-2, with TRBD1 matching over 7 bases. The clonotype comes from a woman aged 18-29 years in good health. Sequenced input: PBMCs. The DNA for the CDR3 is TGTGCCAGCAGCGACGCAATATCCCGGACAGGGAACACCGGGGAGCTGTTTTTT. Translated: CASSDAISRTGNTGELFF.